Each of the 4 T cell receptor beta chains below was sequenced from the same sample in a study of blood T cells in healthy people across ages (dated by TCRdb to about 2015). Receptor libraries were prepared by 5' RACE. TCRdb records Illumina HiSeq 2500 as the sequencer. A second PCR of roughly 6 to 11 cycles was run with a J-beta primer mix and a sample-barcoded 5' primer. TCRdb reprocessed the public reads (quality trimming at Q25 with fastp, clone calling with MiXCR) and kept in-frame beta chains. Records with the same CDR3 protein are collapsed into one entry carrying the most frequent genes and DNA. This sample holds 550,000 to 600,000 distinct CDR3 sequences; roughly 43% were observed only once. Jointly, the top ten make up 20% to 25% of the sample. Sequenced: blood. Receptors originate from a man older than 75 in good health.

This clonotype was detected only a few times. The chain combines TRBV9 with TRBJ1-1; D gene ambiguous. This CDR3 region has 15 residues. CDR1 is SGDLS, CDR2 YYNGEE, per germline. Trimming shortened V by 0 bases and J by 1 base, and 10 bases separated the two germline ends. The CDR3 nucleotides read TGTGCCAGCAGCGTAGCCGGGTATCCGAACACTGAAGCTTTCTTT. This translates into CASSVAGYPNTEAFF.

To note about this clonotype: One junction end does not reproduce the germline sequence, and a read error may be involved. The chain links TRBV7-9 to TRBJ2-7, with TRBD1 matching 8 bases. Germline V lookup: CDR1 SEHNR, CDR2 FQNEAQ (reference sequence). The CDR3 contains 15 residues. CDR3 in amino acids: CASSFLRQGSHERYF. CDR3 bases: TGTGCCAGCAGCTTTCTGCGACAGGGGAGCCACGAGCGGTACTTC.

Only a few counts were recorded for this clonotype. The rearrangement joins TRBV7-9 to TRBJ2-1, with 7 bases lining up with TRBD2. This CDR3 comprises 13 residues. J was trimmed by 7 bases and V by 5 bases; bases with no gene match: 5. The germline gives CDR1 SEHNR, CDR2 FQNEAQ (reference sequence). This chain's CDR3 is CASSPIGGNEQFF. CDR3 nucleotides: TGTGCCAGCAGCCCCATCGGGGGGAATGAGCAGTTCTTC.

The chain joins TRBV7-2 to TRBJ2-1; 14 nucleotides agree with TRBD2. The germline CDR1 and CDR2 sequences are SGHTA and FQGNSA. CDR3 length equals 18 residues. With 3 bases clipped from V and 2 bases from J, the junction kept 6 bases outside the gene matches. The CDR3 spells CASSFLGTSGGPYNEQFF. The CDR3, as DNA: TGTGCCAGCAGCTTCCTCGGGACTAGCGGGGGACCCTACAATGAGCAGTTCTTC.